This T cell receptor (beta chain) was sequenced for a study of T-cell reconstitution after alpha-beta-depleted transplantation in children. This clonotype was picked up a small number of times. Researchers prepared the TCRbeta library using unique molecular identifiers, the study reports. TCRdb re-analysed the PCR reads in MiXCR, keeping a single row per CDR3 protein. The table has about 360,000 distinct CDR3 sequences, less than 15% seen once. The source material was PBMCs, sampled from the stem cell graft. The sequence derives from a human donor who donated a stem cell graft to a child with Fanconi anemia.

CDR3 coding DNA: TGTGCCAGCAGTGACAGGGCGGGTGGCCAGGCTAACTATGGCTACACCTTC. Its translation: CASSDRAGGQANYGYTF. The rearrangement links TRBV6-1 to TRBJ1-2; D is possibly TRBD1 (5 bases). The CDR3 covers 17 residues. V lost 3 bases and J lost 0, with 17 bases in between. The germline V gene encodes CDR1 MNHNS and CDR2 SASEGT.